One and the same sample provided the 6 T cell receptor beta chains below, sequenced in a study of beta chain features in type 1 diabetes. Study observations and caveats: There was a moderate but significant shortening of TCRB CDR3s in all four CD4+ subsets of Type 1 diabetes patients.

Their antigen targets remain unknown. Expressed TCRB transcripts were sequenced, since all the RNA that had been isolated was reverse transcribed. Assay: immunoSEQ multiplex PCR; the TCRdb copy retains only in-frame clones and omits some. The sample contains 200,000 to 250,000 clones, roughly 13% of which appear only once. The sequenced sample was naive CD4+ T cells from blood. These receptors came from a man aged 25-45 years with type 1 diabetes.

In this sample, this clone turned up a few times. This chain joins TRBV30 and TRBJ2-7; 11 bases line up with TRBD2. The CDR3 consists of 15 residues. J lost 7 bases, V lost 5 bases, and 13 bases had no gene match. Germline lookup yields CDR1 GTSNPN and CDR2 SVGIG (reference sequence). CDR3 in DNA: TGTGCCTGGGGATCTAGCGGGAGGTCGTATGGGGAGCAGTACTTC. Its translation is CAWGSSGRSYGEQYF.

This clone has a handful of counts. The J gene is TRBJ2-3, the V gene TRBV29-1, with D perhaps matching TRBD2 (5 bases). The CDR3 runs 15 residues. V shed 4 bases and J shed 2 bases, with 16 bases lying between them. Germline V gene data show CDR1 as SQVTM and CDR2 as ANQGSEA. This chain's CDR3 is CSVGLGAGSTDTQYF. The CDR3 region has the DNA TGCAGCGTTGGTCTCGGCGCGGGCTCCACAGATACGCAGTATTTT.

The rearrangement uses TRBV9 and TRBJ2-3; 7 bases are a match to TRBD2. Germline trimming cut 3 bases from V and 1 base from J; bases unmatched to any gene: 11. The CDR3 is 17 residues long. Germline values: CDR1 SGDLS, CDR2 YYNGEE. DNA of the CDR3: TGTGCCAGCAGCGCCCACGCGGCTAGCGGCCGCACAGATACGCAGTATTTT. Protein: CASSAHAASGRTDTQYF.

This chain connects TRBV5-1 to TRBJ1-1, with 9 bases aligning to TRBD1. After removal of 4 bases from V and 6 bases from J, the junction contained 7 bases not matched to a gene. Germline loops: CDR1 SGHRS, CDR2 YFSETQ. This CDR3 region has 14 residues. The CDR3 is CASSARTGEAEAFF. CDR3 nucleotides: TGCGCCAGCAGCGCGAGGACAGGGGAGGCTGAAGCTTTCTTT. The entire variable domain, with the rest obtained from reference TRBV5-1 and TRBJ1-1, is as follows: KAGVTQTPRYLIKTRGQQVTLSCSPISGHRSVSWYQQTPGQGLQFLFEYFSETQRNKGNFPGRFSGRQFSNSRSEMNVSTLELGDSALYLCASSARTGEAEAFFGQGTRLTVV.

Details on this clone: Other DNA sequences from this sample encode an identical CDR3 as well. This chain uses TRBV29-1 with TRBJ1-1, with a possible D match to TRBD1 (5 bases). Per germline, CDR1 SQVTM and CDR2 ANQGSEA. The CDR3 runs to 13 residues. Trimming pared 2 bases from V and 1 base from J, leaving 8 bases between. The CDR3 spells CSVERQGNTEAFF. The CDR3 nucleotides are TGCAGCGTTGAAAGGCAGGGGAACACTGAAGCTTTCTTT.

J is TRBJ1-1 and V is TRBV28; the match to TRBD1 covers 8 bases. Per germline, CDR1 MDHEN and CDR2 SYDVKM. V was clipped by 7 bases and J by 10 bases; unmatched bases: 8. There are 12 residues in the CDR3. CDR3 coding DNA: TGTGCCAGCACCTTAGCCGGACAGGGAGCTTTCTTT. Translation: CASTLAGQGAFF.